The rows below give T cell receptor beta chains drawn from one sample of a study of T cell responses to AZD1222 COVID-19 vaccine. The assay was immunoSEQ multiplex PCR, and TCRdb's table has in-frame clones only and misses some. The sample has about 150,000 clones, approximately 85% seen once. The source was peripheral blood, collected on day 0 of AZD1222 vaccination. The source is an adult in good health. The CDR3 runs from the conserved cysteine through the conserved F or W. Each record gives: clone size, V gene, D gene, J gene, CDR3 protein, CDR3 DNA. D genes are given only for firm matches. Where a row states a size, it is once, few, many or the class of an expanded clone; other rows omit it.

-,TRBV28,-,TRBJ1-2,CASMIPGDYGYTF,TGTGCCAGCATGATCCCTGGGGACTATGGCTACACCTTC
-,TRBV5-1,-,TRBJ2-2,CASSLEDRYFSGELFF,TGCGCCAGCAGCTTGGAGGACCGTTACTTTTCCGGGGAGCTGTTTTTT
-,TRBV12-3/TRBV12-4,-,TRBJ1-2,CASSDGGDGYTF,TGTGCCAGCAGTGACGGAGGGGACGGCTACACCTTC
-,TRBV5-1,-,TRBJ1-1,CASSLRKKGANTEAFF,TGCGCCAGCAGCTTGAGGAAGAAAGGAGCGAACACTGAAGCTTTCTTT
-,TRBV18,-,TRBJ2-7,CASSPPSHYYEQYF,TGTGCCAGCTCACCACCGAGTCACTACTACGAGCAGTACTTC
few,TRBV7-7,-,TRBJ2-5,CASSFQETQYF,TGTGCCAGCAGCTTCCAAGAGACCCAGTACTTC
few,TRBV3-1/TRBV3-2,-,TRBJ2-6,CASSQKTPYSGANVLTF,TGTGCCAGCAGCCAAAAGACACCTTACTCTGGGGCCAACGTCCTGACTTTC
once,TRBV11-2,-,TRBJ1-2,CASSLEWRNYGYTF,TGTGCCAGCAGCTTAGAGTGGCGGAACTATGGCTACACCTTC
-,TRBV13,TRBD1,TRBJ1-3,CASSSTDRAKGGNTIYF,TGTGCCAGCAGCTCAACGGACAGGGCCAAGGGTGGAAACACCATATATTTT
-,TRBV2,TRBD2,TRBJ2-1,CASAVGGNNEQFF,TGTGCCAGCGCAGTCGGGGGGAACAATGAGCAGTTCTTC
few,TRBV6-5,-,TRBJ1-1,CASSSGFEAEAFF,TGTGCCAGCAGTTCAGGGTTTGAGGCTGAAGCTTTCTTT
-,TRBV11-3,-,TRBJ2-1,CASSLTGQGEQFF,TGTGCCAGCAGCTTAACAGGGCAGGGTGAGCAGTTCTTC
many,TRBV5-1,-,TRBJ2-2,CASGAGELFF,TGCGCCAGCGGAGCCGGGGAGCTGTTTTTT
-,TRBV28,-,TRBJ2-2,CASSSITPGWDAGELFF,TGTGCCAGCAGTTCTATTACCCCGGGGTGGGACGCCGGGGAGCTGTTTTTT
few,TRBV19,TRBD2,TRBJ2-5,CASSILAGGTETQYF,TGTGCCAGTAGTATACTAGCGGGGGGAACGGAGACCCAGTACTTC
once,TRBV6-5,-,TRBJ2-5,CASRRGLSQETQYF,TGTGCCAGCAGGAGGGGACTCAGCCAAGAGACCCAGTACTTC